Here is one T cell receptor (beta chain) with its context. Its antigen target is currently unknown. The record has no base qualities; no much larger clone is one base away. This entry is derived from a study of shared clonotypes between healthy human individuals (dated by TCRdb to the early 2020s). For the study in its entirety: Three men and a couple of women, aged 18 to 49 years, made up the cohort. To estimate repertoire size and how much clonotypes are shared between individuals, the study performed deep sequencing of blood TCR repertoires from a few healthy adults. For each donor, three plates each were used for CD4 naive and CD4 memory, two plates were used for CD8 naive, and one plate was used for CD8 memory. Libraries were prepared and TCR repertoires were sequenced by different laboratories using diverse techniques, in order to increase sequencing depth and limit assay-specific biases. Per donor, leukapheresis produced somewhere between about 0.94 and 10 billion PBMCs.

CD8 naive samples were CD45RO-negative cells positively selected for CCR7, giving a CD45RA+CCR7+ population that excluded TemRA cells. Healthy HIV-negative adults with no recently reported acute infections or vaccinations were included as donors. Only Caucasian adults living in Nashville, Tennessee, USA were represented among the donors. Blood was obtained by leukapheresis, after which PBMCs were separated by Ficoll-Histopaque density gradient centrifugation and cryopreserved in liquid nitrogen vapor phase. Analytical flow cytometry was used to check the purity and quantity of every magnetically sorted T cell population. From each sorted fraction, genomic DNA was isolated and quantified by UV absorbance on a Nanodrop 2000c. Using the deep immunoSEQ assay, TCR CDR3 regions were amplified from genomic DNA by multiplex PCR. Extracted genomic DNA from each cell subset was distributed evenly across all wells of several immunoSEQ 96-well plates, and each plate was treated as a replicate. For sorted subsets, roughly 200 ng of genomic DNA, equivalent to around 29,000 T cell genomes, went into each replicate PCR. Purified libraries were measured with a Qubit 3.0 fluorometer, size-checked on a Bioanalyzer 2100, and measured again with the KAPA Library Quantification kit. Every immunoSEQ 96-well plate was sequenced on a separate single-read 150-cycle Illumina NextSeq 550 flow cell. On the authors' methods: Because the immunoSEQ output included only junctional sequences and no quality scores, the filtering could not be the same as the filtering used for full-length reads. Sequences were annotated with PyIR, a Python wrapper for IgBLAST v1.9, using IMGT germline references to assign V/J genes and CDR3. Reads with weak V/J assignments (E-value above 1e-6), missing CDR3, stop codons, out-of-frame junctions, or ambiguous translated residues were removed. V3J clonotypes were defined as sequences sharing an identical inferred V gene, J gene, and CDR3 amino acid sequence. Percentage overlap between repertoires was computed as shared unique clonotypes divided by the size of the smaller repertoire. Richness of each repertoire was evaluated using RTK rarefaction, the Chao1 estimator, and Recon v2.1 estimates of unobserved clonotypes. For all TCRbeta clonotypes obtained by the gDNA method from four donors, generation probabilities were computed with OLGA. As stored in TCRdb, this immuneACCESS dataset retains in-frame rearrangements with V and J assigned. A fraction of the clones does not appear; measured against another copy, unresolved V genes explain less than half of the discrepancy, and the remainder lacks a known reason. V and J calls and clone size are given by that table; D and trimming were obtained from the DNA. This sample holds about 800,000 clones; around 96% were observed only once. The ten largest make up 0.2% to 0.25% of the sample.

The full study reports these points: Naive subsets generally had larger estimated clonotype richness than memory subsets. Around 5.4% of naive CD4, 3.5% of naive CD8, about 2.4% of memory CD4, and approximately 0.4% of memory CD8 clonotypes were shared across several donors. Rarefaction of sorted-subset datasets indicated incomplete sequencing despite the large sequencing depth. Compared with non-shared clonotypes, the clonotypes found in all four sorted-subset donors had higher generation probabilities. Sampling was restricted to blood, and TCR repertoires in tissues likely differ from the TCR repertoires found in blood. Because the study included a small number of donors, the genetic and exposure-history diversity represented was limited. Pairwise subsampling indicated that sequencing depth was expected to affect the degree of clonotype sharing among donors.

This sequence was found in a young man in good health. Specimen: naive CD8+ T cells sorted from blood. This specimen's cell subset or site label, per the study, means: CD45RA+CCR7+.

The DNA sequence follows: TGTGCCAGCAGTATGGGACTTAACGACGAGCAGTACTTC. This is translated as CASSMGLNDEQYF. The sequence is built from TRBV27 and TRBJ2-7; a weak D assignment points to TRBD2 (6 bases agree). From the cysteine up to the phenylalanine, the CDR3 has a length of 13 residues. Just CDR3 DNA is preserved here, 39 bases in frame from base 1. CDR1 and CDR2 are read off the germline V gene (reference sequence) as MNHEY and SMNVEV. The junction carries 13 bases between V and J, which are trimmed by 5 bases and 5 bases respectively.